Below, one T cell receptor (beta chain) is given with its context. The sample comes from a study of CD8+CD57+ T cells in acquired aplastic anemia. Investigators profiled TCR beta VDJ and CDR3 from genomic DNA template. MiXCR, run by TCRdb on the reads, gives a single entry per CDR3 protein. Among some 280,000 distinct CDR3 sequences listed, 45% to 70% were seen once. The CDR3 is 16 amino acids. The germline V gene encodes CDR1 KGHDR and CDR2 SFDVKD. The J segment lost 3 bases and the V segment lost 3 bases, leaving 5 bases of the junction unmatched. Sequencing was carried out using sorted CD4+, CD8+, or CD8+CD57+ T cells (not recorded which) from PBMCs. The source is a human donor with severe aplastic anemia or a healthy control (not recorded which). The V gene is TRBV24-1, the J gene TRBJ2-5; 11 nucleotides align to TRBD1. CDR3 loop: CATSDPRDRGKETQYF. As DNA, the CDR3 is TGTGCCACCAGTGATCCCCGGGACAGGGGGAAAGAGACCCAGTACTTC.